Sequencing of this TCR beta chain was carried out in a study of blood T cell repertoires in COVID-19. Clones were sequenced by immunoSEQ multiplex PCR, and TCRdb holds only the in-frame ones, with some missing. The sample holds some 130,000 clones; approximately 78% are singletons and the top ten take 6%. The germline V gene has CDR1 SEHNR and CDR2 FQNEAQ (reference sequence). V was clipped by 0 bases and J by 0 bases, with 3 bases between them. The CDR3 spans 14 residues. This clone has just one count. The TCR originated in a woman aged 50 to 65 who had recovered from COVID-19. Sequenced input: PBMCs or T cells enriched from blood (not recorded which). The rearrangement uses TRBV7-9 and TRBJ1-3; no firm D call. The CDR3 reads CASSLALSGNTIYF. The DNA of the CDR3 is TGTGCCAGCAGCTTAGCCCTCTCTGGAAACACCATATATTTT.